The 31 T cell receptor beta chains below come from one sample, sequenced in a study of cytomegalovirus exposure and HLA in healthy donors. Both 60 Vbeta primers and 13 Jbeta primers went into the PCR. TCRdb's copy holds only in-frame clones and misses some; the assay was immunoSEQ multiplex PCR. The sample contains approximately 130,000 clones, around 9% of which appear only once. The source material was PBMCs. Source of these receptors: a woman aged 40 to 49 in good health and CMV-seropositive.

This clone was found a few times. The V and J genes are TRBV5-4 and TRBJ1-3; 7 bases are a match to TRBD1. The germline CDR1 and CDR2 sequences are SGHNT and YYREEE (reference sequence). The length of the CDR3 is 14 residues. Trimming at V came to 2 bases and at J to 6 bases, leaving 5 bases not matched to a gene. CDR3 in amino acids: CASSLQGIENTIYF. In DNA form, the CDR3 reads TGTGCCAGCAGCTTACAGGGGATCGAAAACACCATATATTTT.

This clone occurred a few times. This chain uses TRBV4-1 with TRBJ2-5; 12 bases agree with TRBD2. CDR3 length: 17 amino acids. V was pared by 0 bases and J by 1 base, with 3 bases of the junction left unmatched. The germline gives CDR1 MGHRA, CDR2 YSYEKL. The CDR3 sequence is CASSQELAGGPQETQYF. For the CDR3, the DNA is TGCGCCAGCAGCCAAGAACTAGCGGGGGGACCCCAAGAGACCCAGTACTTC.

This clone was found a few times. The V call is TRBV30, the J call TRBJ1-5; 10 bases match TRBD1. The V gene end was trimmed by 4 bases and the J gene end by 0 bases; junction bases not matched to a gene: 12. There are 18 residues in the CDR3. Germline lookup yields CDR1 GTSNPN and CDR2 SVGIG (reference sequence). Written as DNA, the CDR3 is TGTGCCTGGAATGACAGGGACAGGGGCTACAATAGCAATCAGCCCCAGCATTTT. This encodes CAWNDRDRGYNSNQPQHF.

This sequence joins TRBV6-5 and TRBJ2-1; possible D gene TRBD1, 5 bases. V was pared by 5 bases and J by 10 bases, with 9 bases between. The CDR3 is 11 amino acids. Germline V CDR1 and CDR2: MNHEY, SVGAGI. CDR3 sequence (DNA): TGTGCCAGCAGTCAAACAGGAGAGCAGTTCTTC. This sequence encodes CASSQTGEQFF.

This clone was counted between two and nine times. CDR3 sequence (DNA): TGTGCCAGCAGGATAGCGGGGATCTCCTACGAGCAGTACTTC. Its protein product is CASRIAGISYEQYF. The chain joins TRBV6-5 to TRBJ2-7, with 8 bases matching TRBD2. V shed 6 bases, J shed 0 bases, and the junction held 4 bases outside the gene matches. This CDR3 has 14 residues. Germline CDR1 MNHEY, CDR2 SVGAGI.

This clone was found a few times. J is TRBJ2-7 and V is TRBV9; no clear D. This CDR3 is built from 13 residues. Trimming stripped 4 bases from V and 0 bases from J, with 8 bases between. The germline V gene has CDR1 SGDLS and CDR2 YYNGEE. CDR3 protein: CASSPRSSYEQYF. DNA of the CDR3: TGTGCCAGCAGCCCCCGGAGCTCCTACGAGCAGTACTTC.

V gene TRBV28 combines with J gene TRBJ2-3; 9 bases align to TRBD1. The CDR3 is 14 amino acids. V lost 4 bases, J lost 4 bases, and 3 bases stayed unmatched. Germline V lookup: CDR1 MDHEN, CDR2 SYDVKM. This CDR3 is CASSYRGLADTQYF. The CDR3 DNA sequence: TGTGCCAGCAGTTACAGGGGGCTCGCAGATACGCAGTATTTT.

V gene TRBV19 combines with J gene TRBJ2-5; D is perhaps TRBD2 (5 bases). V was clipped by 1 base and J by 5 bases, with 11 bases between them. The CDR3 consists of 14 residues. Germline lookup yields CDR1 LNHDA and CDR2 SQIVND (reference sequence). The CDR3 sequence: CASSIGSGKETQYF. The CDR3 DNA reads as TGTGCCAGTAGTATAGGGTCGGGGAAGGAGACCCAGTACTTC.

In regard to this clone: Relative to the germline gene, one junction end is altered; a read error may explain this. The chain links TRBV7-9 to TRBJ1-1; no firm D call. The CDR3 contains 12 residues. The germline V gene has CDR1 SEHNR and CDR2 FQNEAQ (reference sequence). The CDR3 region has the DNA TGTGCCAGCACCTTACGAGGCACTGAAGCTTTCTTT. It specifies CASTLRGTEAFF.

The chain is built from TRBV5-4 and TRBJ2-7, with 8 nucleotides matching TRBD2. Per germline, CDR1 SGHNT and CDR2 YYREEE (reference sequence). The ends lost 3 bases at V and 5 bases at J; junction bases unmatched: 7. CDR3 length: 14 amino acids. The chain's CDR3 is CASSSRGGIDEQYF. The CDR3 nucleotides read TGTGCCAGCAGCTCCCGCGGGGGGATCGACGAGCAGTACTTC.

Only a few counts were recorded for this clone. This chain links TRBV10-3 with TRBJ1-4; 7 nucleotides line up with TRBD1. The length of the CDR3 is 13 residues. From germline, CDR1 is ENHRY and CDR2 SYGVKD. Unmatched junction bases numbered 6, after V lost 6 bases and J lost 8 bases. CDR3 region: CAIRGQVEEKLFF. CDR3 sequence (DNA): TGTGCCATCAGAGGACAGGTGGAAGAAAAACTGTTTTTT.

The count of this clone is one. The chain recombines TRBV5-1 with TRBJ1-1; 7 bases agree with TRBD1. Germline trimming cut 1 base from V and 7 bases from J; bases unmatched to any gene: 7. CDR3 length: 14 amino acids. Germline-derived CDR1 and CDR2 are SGHRS and YFSETQ. CDR3 sequence: CASSLSQGGVEAFF. In nucleotides, the CDR3 is TGCGCCAGCAGCTTGAGTCAGGGGGGCGTTGAAGCTTTCTTT.

This clone has just a few counts. The V and J genes are TRBV5-4 and TRBJ2-2; 8 positions match TRBD2. CDR1 and CDR2 from the germline V gene are SGHNT and YYREEE (reference sequence). CDR3 length: 15 amino acids. V lost 1 base, J lost 3 bases, and 2 bases stayed unmatched. CDR3 amino acids: CASSLTAGDTGELFF. CDR3 coding DNA: TGTGCCAGCAGCTTGACAGCGGGGGACACCGGGGAGCTGTTTTTT. The entire variable domain, with the rest obtained from reference TRBV5-4 and TRBJ2-2, is as follows: ETGVTQSPTHLIKTRGQQVTLRCSSQSGHNTVSWYQQALGQGPQFIFQYYREEENGRGNFPPRFSGLQFPNYSSELNVNALELDDSALYLCASSLTAGDTGELFFGEGSRLTVL.

The V gene is TRBV4-2, the J gene TRBJ2-5, with 8 bases matching TRBD2. Germline V gene data show CDR1 as LGHNA and CDR2 as YNFKEQ. J was trimmed by 2 bases and V by 1 base; bases with no gene match: 9. The CDR3 loop spans 17 amino acids. This chain's CDR3 is CASSQAGLAGSQETQYF. DNA of the CDR3: TGTGCCAGCAGCCAAGCGGGGCTAGCGGGTTCTCAAGAGACCCAGTACTTC.

Only one count was recorded for this clone. This chain links TRBV6-5 with TRBJ2-2, with 7 bases aligning to TRBD2. V was pared by 6 bases and J by 6 bases, with 1 base of the junction left unmatched. From germline, CDR1 is MNHEY and CDR2 SVGAGI. This CDR3 has 12 amino acids. CDR3 sequence (DNA): TGTGCCAGCAGGGGGGGGTCCGGGGAGCTGTTTTTT. It yields the protein CASRGGSGELFF.

This clone was seen repeatedly, ten times or more. This rearrangement joins TRBV5-1 to TRBJ2-2; D call uncertain. The CDR3 totals 15 residues. Trimming removed 0 bases at V and 6 bases at J, with 12 bases between. Germline CDR1 is SGHRS and CDR2 is YFSETQ. Here the CDR3 reads CASSLDPGLAGELFF. The CDR3, as DNA: TGCGCCAGCAGCTTGGATCCGGGTCTCGCCGGGGAGCTGTTTTTT.

This clone was counted between two and nine times. J is TRBJ1-2 and V is TRBV5-5, with unresolved D. The CDR3 extends over 17 amino acids. Germline loops: CDR1 SGHKS, CDR2 YYEKEE (reference sequence). Deletions cut 2 bases from V and 5 bases from J, with 22 bases between. The CDR3 bases are TGTGCCAGCAGCTTAGGAAACAGAAGAGGGCTCGGTTATGGCTACACCTTC. This translates into CASSLGNRRGLGYGYTF. Full variable domain (missing parts from reference TRBV5-5 and TRBJ1-2): DAGVTQSPTHLIKTRGQQVTLRCSPISGHKSVSWYQQVLGQGPQFIFQYYEKEERGRGNFPDRFSARQFPNYSSELNVNALLLGDSALYLCASSLGNRRGLGYGYTFGSGTRLTVV.

The chain is built from TRBV7-2 and TRBJ1-2; D is unresolved. The CDR3 is 15 amino acids. Germline V gene sequence: CDR1 SGHTA, CDR2 FQGNSA. V was trimmed by 1 base and J by 0 bases, leaving 9 bases between them. DNA of the CDR3: TGTGCCAGCAGCTTAGGGACGGGGTCTAACTATGGCTACACCTTC. Translated, it gives CASSLGTGSNYGYTF.

The chain carries TRBV19 and TRBJ2-5; TRBD2 matches at 8 bases. V lost 5 bases, J lost 4 bases, and 3 bases stayed unmatched. The CDR3 is made up of 13 amino acids. The V gene's germline CDR1 is LNHDA and CDR2 SQIVND (reference sequence). The CDR3: CASSPGGRETQYF. The CDR3 DNA reads TGTGCCAGTAGTCCGGGGGGGCGAGAGACCCAGTACTTC.

This sequence joins TRBV9 and TRBJ1-4, with 7 bases matching TRBD1. The V and J ends lost 1 base and 3 bases, in that order; junction bases with no gene match: 3. Germline V gene data show CDR1 as SGDLS and CDR2 as YYNGEE. This CDR3 is 15 amino acids long. In DNA form, the CDR3 reads TGTGCCAGCAGCGTACAGGGACAGCCTAATGAAAAACTGTTTTTT. Its protein product is CASSVQGQPNEKLFF. The full variable domain, completed using reference TRBV9 and TRBJ1-4, is DSGVTQTPKHLITATGQRVTLRCSPRSGDLSVYWYQQSLDQGLQFLIQYYNGEERAKGNILERFSAQQFPDLHSELNLSSLELGDSALYFCASSVQGQPNEKLFFGSGTQLSVL.

This clone was counted a few times. The chain couples TRBV19 to TRBJ1-4, with D uncertain. Germline CDR1 is LNHDA and CDR2 is SQIVND (reference sequence). V was cut by 3 bases and J by 1 base, with 6 bases left in between. CDR3 length: 14 residues. CDR3 sequence reads: CASSIGLTNEKLFF. Written as DNA, the CDR3 is TGTGCCAGTAGTATTGGGCTAACTAATGAAAAACTGTTTTTT.

This clone was picked up a small number of times. V and J are TRBV2 and TRBJ2-4; 15 positions agree with TRBD2. The junction had 10 bases not matched to a gene; V was cut back by 6 bases and J by 1 base. The CDR3 contains 19 residues. Looked up from germline, CDR1 is SNHLY and CDR2 is FYNNEI. The CDR3 coding sequence is TGTGCCAGCAGCCTCGGGACTAGCGGGGGGATGGGGGCCAAAAACATTCAGTACTTC. Its translation is CASSLGTSGGMGAKNIQYF.

The sample holds a few counts of this clone. The chain joins TRBV4-3 to TRBJ2-5, with a weak D call TRBD1 (6 bases). Germline V gene data show CDR1 as LGHNA and CDR2 as YSLEER. There are 15 residues in the CDR3. The V end lost 0 bases, the J end lost 5 bases, and 13 bases lay between the germline ends. The CDR3: CASSQDLGARETQYF. CDR3 sequence (DNA): TGCGCCAGCAGCCAAGATCTGGGGGCCAGGGAGACCCAGTACTTC.

In its sample, this clone was seen a few times. The V gene is TRBV7-9, the J gene TRBJ2-5; maybe TRBD1 (6 bases). Gene TRBJ2-7 matches the end of the DNA better, so the J call may be wrong. Germline V CDR1 and CDR2: SEHNR, FQNEAQ (reference sequence). The CDR3 is 15 amino acids. In DNA form, the CDR3 reads TGTGCCAGCAGCCTATCTCGACAGGCGGCCTACGAGCAGTACTTC. As protein: CASSLSRQAAYEQYF.

Only a few counts were recorded for this clone. This chain uses TRBV7-9 with TRBJ2-7; 7 nucleotides line up with TRBD1. Germline lookup yields CDR1 SEHNR and CDR2 FQNEAQ (reference sequence). V was clipped by 6 bases and J by 0 bases; unmatched bases: 5. The CDR3 consists of 14 residues. CDR3 residues: CASSPRQGSYEQYF. The DNA of the CDR3 is TGTGCCAGCAGTCCCCGACAGGGCTCCTACGAGCAGTACTTC.

There are a few counts of this clone. The CDR3 sequence: CASSLVTGGKYEQYF. CDR3 bases: TGTGCCAGCAGCTTGGTTACAGGGGGCAAGTACGAGCAGTACTTC. V gene TRBV5-5 combines with J gene TRBJ2-7; TRBD1 matches at 9 bases. V shed 0 bases and J 4 bases; nucleotides not matched to a gene: 5. CDR1 and CDR2 from the germline V gene are SGHKS and YYEKEE (reference sequence). This CDR3 region has 15 residues.

J is TRBJ1-3 and V is TRBV2; D might be TRBD1 (5 bases). CDR1 SNHLY and CDR2 FYNNEI come from the germline V gene. The CDR3 has 15 residues. Trimming stripped 3 bases from V and 0 bases from J, with 9 bases between. The CDR3 DNA reads TGTGCCAGCAGTGATTACCAGGGCTCTGGAAACACCATATATTTT. This encodes CASSDYQGSGNTIYF.

The chain recombines TRBV19 with TRBJ1-5; 9 bases align to TRBD1. The CDR3 length is 16 residues. Losses at the gene ends were 3 bases for V and 5 bases for J; bases not matched to a gene: 8. CDR1 and CDR2 from the germline V gene are LNHDA and SQIVND (reference sequence). CDR3 sequence: CASSMWTGAVHQPQHF. For the CDR3, the DNA is TGTGCCAGTAGTATGTGGACAGGGGCGGTTCATCAGCCCCAGCATTTT.

This clone was counted between two and nine times. The chain links TRBV6-5 to TRBJ2-7; no definite D call. Germline CDR1 MNHEY, CDR2 SVGAGI. Trimming shortened V by 8 bases and J by 5 bases, and 19 bases separated the two germline ends. The CDR3 consists of 14 residues. CDR3 loop: CASRGGAETHEQYF. The CDR3 region has the DNA TGTGCCAGCCGAGGTGGAGCTGAAACCCACGAGCAGTACTTC.

The gene calls are TRBV7-8 and TRBJ1-2; TRBD1 might be the D (5 bases). The ends were cut back, 0 bases at V and 2 bases at J, with 13 bases in the middle. The length of the CDR3 is 16 residues. Germline loops: CDR1 SGHVS, CDR2 FQNEAQ. The CDR3 DNA sequence: TGTGCCAGCAGCTTAGCGGTGGCAGGGCAGAACTATGGCTACACCTTC. It translates to CASSLAVAGQNYGYTF.

Only a few counts were recorded for this clone. The chain links TRBV7-2 to TRBJ1-1; unclear D gene. The CDR3 runs to 15 residues. Germline-derived CDR1 and CDR2 are SGHTA and FQGNSA. V lost 5 bases and J lost 5, with 18 bases in between. The CDR3 spells CASSRSTPGNTEAFF. The DNA for the CDR3 is TGTGCCAGCAGCCGTTCAACCCCGGGGAATACTGAAGCTTTCTTT.